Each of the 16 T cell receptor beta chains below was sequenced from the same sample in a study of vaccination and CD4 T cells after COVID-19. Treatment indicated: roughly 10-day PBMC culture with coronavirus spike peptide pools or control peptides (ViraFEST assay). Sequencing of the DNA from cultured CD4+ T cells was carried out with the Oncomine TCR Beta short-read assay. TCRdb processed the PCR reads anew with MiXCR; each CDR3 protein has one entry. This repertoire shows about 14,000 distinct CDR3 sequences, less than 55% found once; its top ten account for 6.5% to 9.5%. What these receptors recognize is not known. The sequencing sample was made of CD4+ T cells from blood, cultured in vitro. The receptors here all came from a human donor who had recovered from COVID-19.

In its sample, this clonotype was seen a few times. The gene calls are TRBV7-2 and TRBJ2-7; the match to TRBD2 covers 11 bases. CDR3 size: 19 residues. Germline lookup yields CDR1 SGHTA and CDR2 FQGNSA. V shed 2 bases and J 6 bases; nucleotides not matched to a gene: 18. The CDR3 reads CASSLRSLGLAARGVEQYF. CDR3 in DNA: TGTGCCAGCAGCTTAAGATCTCTGGGACTAGCGGCCCGGGGGGTCGAGCAGTACTTC.

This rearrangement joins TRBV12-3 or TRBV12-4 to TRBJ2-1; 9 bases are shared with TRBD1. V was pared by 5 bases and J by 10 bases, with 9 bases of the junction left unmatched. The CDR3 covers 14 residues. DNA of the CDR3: TGTGCCAGCAGTAGGACAGGGGTGATTTGGGAGCAGTTCTTC. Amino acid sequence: CASSRTGVIWEQFF.

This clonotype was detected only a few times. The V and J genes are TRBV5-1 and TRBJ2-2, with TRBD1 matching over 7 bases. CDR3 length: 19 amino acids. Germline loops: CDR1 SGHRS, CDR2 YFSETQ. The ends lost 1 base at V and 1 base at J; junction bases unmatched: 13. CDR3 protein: CASSLFPFGYRGNTGELFF. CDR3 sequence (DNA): TGCGCCAGCAGCTTGTTCCCCTTCGGATACAGGGGGAACACCGGGGAGCTGTTTTTT.

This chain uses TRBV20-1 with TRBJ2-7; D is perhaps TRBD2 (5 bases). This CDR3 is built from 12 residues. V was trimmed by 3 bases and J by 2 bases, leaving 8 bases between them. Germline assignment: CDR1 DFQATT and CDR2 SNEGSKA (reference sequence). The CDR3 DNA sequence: TGCAGTGCTAGCGGAGGAGCCTACGAGCAGTACTTC. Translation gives CSASGGAYEQYF.

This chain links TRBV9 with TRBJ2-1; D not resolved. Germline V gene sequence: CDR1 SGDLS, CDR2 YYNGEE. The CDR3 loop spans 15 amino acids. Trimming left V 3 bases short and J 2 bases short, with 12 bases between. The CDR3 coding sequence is TGTGCCAGCAGCGCGGACCCTGATCCCTACAATGAGCAGTTCTTC. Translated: CASSADPDPYNEQFF.

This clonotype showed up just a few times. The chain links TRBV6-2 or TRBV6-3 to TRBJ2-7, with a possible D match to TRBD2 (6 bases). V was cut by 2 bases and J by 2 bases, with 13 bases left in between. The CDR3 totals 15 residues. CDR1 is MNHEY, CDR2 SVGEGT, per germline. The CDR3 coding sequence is TGTGCCAGCAGTTACGGAACGGGGGACCCCTACGAGCAGTACTTC. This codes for CASSYGTGDPYEQYF.

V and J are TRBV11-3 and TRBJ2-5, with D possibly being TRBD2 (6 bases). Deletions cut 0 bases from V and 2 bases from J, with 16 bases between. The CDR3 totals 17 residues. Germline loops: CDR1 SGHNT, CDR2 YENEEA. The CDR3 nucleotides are TGTGCCAGCAGCTTAGATAGACGGACGGGGGAGCAAGAGACCCAGTACTTC. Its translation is CASSLDRRTGEQETQYF.

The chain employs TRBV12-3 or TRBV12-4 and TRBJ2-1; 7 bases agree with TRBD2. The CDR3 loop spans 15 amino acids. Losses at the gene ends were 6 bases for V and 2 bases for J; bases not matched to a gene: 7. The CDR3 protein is CASSLGLPTYNEQFF. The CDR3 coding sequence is TGTGCCAGCAGCCTGGGACTACCCACCTACAATGAGCAGTTCTTC.

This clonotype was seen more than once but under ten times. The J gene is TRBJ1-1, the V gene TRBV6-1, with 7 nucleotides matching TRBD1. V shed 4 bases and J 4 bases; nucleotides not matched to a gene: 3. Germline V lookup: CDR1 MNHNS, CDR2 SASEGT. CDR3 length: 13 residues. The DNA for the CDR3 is TGTGCCAGCAGTGGACAGGGTCGCACTGAAGCTTTCTTT. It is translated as CASSGQGRTEAFF.

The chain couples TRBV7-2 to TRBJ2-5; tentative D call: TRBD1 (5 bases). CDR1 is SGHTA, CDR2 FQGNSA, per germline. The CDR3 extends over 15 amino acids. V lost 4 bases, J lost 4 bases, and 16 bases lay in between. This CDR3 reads CASSSSQVPGETQYF. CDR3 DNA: TGTGCCAGCAGCTCATCACAGGTACCCGGAGAGACCCAGTACTTC.

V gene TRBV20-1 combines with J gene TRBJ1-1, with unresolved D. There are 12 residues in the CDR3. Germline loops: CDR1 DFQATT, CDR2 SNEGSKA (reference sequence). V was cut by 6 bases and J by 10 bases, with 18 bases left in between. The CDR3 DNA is TGCAGTGCCCCCGAGGCGGGGTTGGGAGCTTTCTTT. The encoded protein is CSAPEAGLGAFF.

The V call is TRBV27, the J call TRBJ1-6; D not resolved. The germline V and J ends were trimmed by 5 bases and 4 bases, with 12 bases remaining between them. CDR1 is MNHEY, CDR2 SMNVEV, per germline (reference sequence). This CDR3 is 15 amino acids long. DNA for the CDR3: TGTGCCAGCAGTACCCCTCGGGTGTATAATTCACCCCTCCACTTT. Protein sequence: CASSTPRVYNSPLHF.

The DNA of the CDR3 is TGTGCTAGTGGTTTCCGGGGGGCCGAATTATATGAGCAGTTCTTC. Translation: CASGFRGAELYEQFF. The chain couples TRBV12-5 to TRBJ2-1; possible D gene TRBD2, 7 bases. The CDR3 has 15 amino acids. Trimming stripped 3 bases from V and 8 bases from J, with 17 bases between. In germline, CDR1 is LGHNT, CDR2 FRNRAP.

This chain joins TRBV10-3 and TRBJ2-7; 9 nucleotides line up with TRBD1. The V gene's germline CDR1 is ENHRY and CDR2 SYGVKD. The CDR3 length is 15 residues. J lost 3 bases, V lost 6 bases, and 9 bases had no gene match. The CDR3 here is CAIREQETGGYEQYF. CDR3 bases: TGTGCCATCAGAGAACAAGAGACAGGGGGCTACGAGCAGTACTTC.

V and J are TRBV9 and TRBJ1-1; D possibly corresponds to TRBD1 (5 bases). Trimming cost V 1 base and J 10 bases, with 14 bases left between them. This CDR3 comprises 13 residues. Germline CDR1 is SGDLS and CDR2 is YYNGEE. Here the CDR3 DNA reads TGTGCCAGCAGCGTATCGCAGGGTAACCCAGCTTTCTTT. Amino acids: CASSVSQGNPAFF.

CDR3 DNA: TGCAGTGCTAGAGTCCAATCTGGGACCCAGTACTTC. Its translation is CSARVQSGTQYF. This sequence joins TRBV20-1 and TRBJ2-5; D ambiguous. V was clipped by 1 base and J by 7 bases, with 10 bases between them. This CDR3 contains 12 residues. CDR1 DFQATT and CDR2 SNEGSKA come from the germline V gene (reference sequence).